Listed below are T cell receptor beta chains from one sample, sequenced in a study of Ad26.COV2.S vaccination and SARS-CoV-2 variants. Assay: immunoSEQ multiplex PCR; the TCRdb copy retains only in-frame clones and omits some. The sample contains 350,000 to 450,000 clones, about nine tenths of which appear only once. The sequenced sample was peripheral blood, obtained in a trial of Ad26.COV2.S vaccine versus placebo. The receptors were sampled from a person aged 18-65 years who received the Ad26.COV2.S COVID-19 vaccine or a placebo. Both conserved end residues are part of each CDR3. D genes are given only for firm matches. Expanded clones get a size class; other rows say once, few or many, or leave the size out.

len	v_gene	d_gene	abundance	j_gene	CDR3nt	CDR3aa
15	TRBV4-1	TRBD2	-	TRBJ2-7	TGCGCCAGCAGCCGCGGACTAGCGGGAGTGGGCGAGCAGTACTTC	CASSRGLAGVGEQYF
14	TRBV7-9	TRBD2	-	TRBJ2-3	TGTGCCAGCACCGTAGCGGGAGGTGCAGATACGCAGTATTTT	CASTVAGGADTQYF
17	TRBV7-3	-	-	TRBJ2-5	TGTGCCAGCAGCTTAACGGGAGGGAACAGGGGATGGGAGACCCAGTACTTC	CASSLTGGNRGWETQYF
16	TRBV7-9	-	-	TRBJ1-5	TGTGCCAGCAGCTTAGTCGCGGGGGGTGGAATCGGGCCCCAGCATTTT	CASSLVAGGGIGPQHF
15	TRBV30	-	-	TRBJ2-1	TGTGCCTTGAGATATGGGGGGACTGTTTACAATGAGCAGTTCTTC	CALRYGGTVYNEQFF
15	TRBV3-1/TRBV3-2	TRBD1	-	TRBJ1-1	TGTGCCAGCAGCCAAGAAGGACAGGGGGCGAGGGAAGCTTTCTTT	CASSQEGQGAREAFF
16	TRBV20-1	TRBD2	-	TRBJ2-1	TGCAGTGCTAGTGGACTAGCGGGAGCAGTATACAATGAGCAGTTCTTC	CSASGLAGAVYNEQFF
14	TRBV7-8	-	-	TRBJ2-5	TGTGCCAGCAGCCTCAGGGAGACACAAGAGACCCAGTACTTC	CASSLRETQETQYF
14	TRBV15	-	once	TRBJ2-2	TGTGCCACCAGCAGAGTCCGGGGGCATATGGAGCTGTTTTTT	CATSRVRGHMELFF
13	TRBV5-1	-	-	TRBJ1-5	TGCGCCAGCAGCTTGTCCGGGAACCAGCCCCAGCATTTT	CASSLSGNQPQHF
13	TRBV4-3	-	-	TRBJ1-2	TGCGCCAGCAGCAACAGACCGAGTAAAGACTACACCTTC	CASSNRPSKDYTF
13	TRBV5-6	-	-	TRBJ1-2	TGTGCCAGCAGCTTTGGAGGCGGGCATGGCTACACCTTC	CASSFGGGHGYTF
14	TRBV19	-	-	TRBJ2-4	TGTGCCAGTAGTAGTGGCCTAGCCAAAAACATTCAGTACTTC	CASSSGLAKNIQYF
15	TRBV18	-	-	TRBJ2-4	TGTGCCAGCTCACCACTGAGCGGAGAGGGGAACATTCAGTACTTC	CASSPLSGEGNIQYF
12	TRBV11-3	-	once	TRBJ2-7	TGTGCCAGCAGTCCGACAGGCGACGAGCAGTACTTC	CASSPTGDEQYF
14	TRBV6-2/TRBV6-3	TRBD2	-	TRBJ2-1	TGTGCCAGCAGTTCTGCGGGAGCGTGGAATGAGCAGTTCTTC	CASSSAGAWNEQFF
14	TRBV27	-	-	TRBJ2-3	TGTGCCAGCAGTTTGAGGCGAGGGGCAGATACGCAGTATTTT	CASSLRRGADTQYF
14	TRBV7-2	TRBD1	-	TRBJ1-6	TGTGCCAGCAGCTTAGGGACAGGGTATTCACCCCTCCACTTT	CASSLGTGYSPLHF
15	TRBV7-2	TRBD1	-	TRBJ1-3	TGTGCCAGCAGCACGGGACAGGGGTTGATAAACACCATATATTTT	CASSTGQGLINTIYF
15	TRBV7-2	-	-	TRBJ2-7	TGTGCCAGCACCGTGCATCCTCGCGGCTCCTACGAGCAGTACTTC	CASTVHPRGSYEQYF
13	TRBV12-3/TRBV12-4	-	-	TRBJ2-1	TGTGCCAGTTGGGGGGCGGGATACAATGAGCAGTTCTTC	CASWGAGYNEQFF
16	TRBV6-2/TRBV6-3	-	-	TRBJ2-7	TGTGCCAGCAGTTACTCGAAGGGCGCAGGAAGCTACGAGCAGTACTTC	CASSYSKGAGSYEQYF
11	TRBV6-1	-	-	TRBJ2-7	TGTGCCAGCAGTGACAGCTACGAGCAGTACTTC	CASSDSYEQYF